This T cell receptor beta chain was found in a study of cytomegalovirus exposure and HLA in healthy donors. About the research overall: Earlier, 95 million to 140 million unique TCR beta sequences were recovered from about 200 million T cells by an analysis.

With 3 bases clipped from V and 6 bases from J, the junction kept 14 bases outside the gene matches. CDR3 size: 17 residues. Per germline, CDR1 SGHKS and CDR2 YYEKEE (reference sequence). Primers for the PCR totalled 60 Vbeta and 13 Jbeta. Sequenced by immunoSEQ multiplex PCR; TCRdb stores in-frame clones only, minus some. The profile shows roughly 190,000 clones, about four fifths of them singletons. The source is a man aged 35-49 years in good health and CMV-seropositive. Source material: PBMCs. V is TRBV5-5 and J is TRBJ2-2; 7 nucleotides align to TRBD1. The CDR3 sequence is CASSSLELGGLPGELFF. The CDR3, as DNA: TGTGCCAGCAGCTCCCTGGAGTTAGGGGGCTTACCCGGGGAGCTGTTTTTT.